Each of the 20 T cell receptor beta chains below was sequenced from the same sample in a study of glioma-infiltrating T cells. Amplification of TCR alpha and beta CDR3 regions from RNA used iRepertoire nested multiplex PCR. TCRdb reprocessed the multiplex PCR reads with MiXCR, giving one entry per CDR3 protein. The table includes tens of thousands of distinct CDR3 sequences, about 37% detected once. Sequencing was carried out using glioma tissue, nonneoplastic brain tissue, or PBMCs (not recorded which). These TCRs come from a human donor with low-grade glioma or glioblastoma, undergoing nonglioma brain surgery, or in good health (not recorded which).

A word on this clonotype: With a much larger clone just one base away, this may be a read error. This sequence joins TRBV6-2 or TRBV6-3 and TRBJ2-2, with 10 bases identical to TRBD2. The germline V gene has CDR1 MNHEY and CDR2 SVGEGT. The CDR3 runs to 18 residues. The CDR3: CASSLGRAGGMYTGGLFF. The CDR3 DNA sequence: TGTGCCAGCAGCTTGGGCAGAGCGGGAGGGATGTACACCGGGGGGCTGTTTTTT.

Concerning this clonotype itself: One base away lies a much larger clone, so this may be a sequencing read error. The chain joins TRBV19 to TRBJ2-1, with TRBD1 matching 10 bases. The ends lost 2 bases at V and 10 bases at J; junction bases unmatched: 5. The CDR3 runs 14 residues. Germline CDR1 LNHDA, CDR2 SQIVND (reference sequence). CDR3 loop: CASSIRDRGYEQFF. CDR3 in DNA: TGTGCCAGTAGTATACGGGACAGGGGTTACGAGCAGTTCTTC.

This clonotype was found many times. The V gene is TRBV19, the J gene TRBJ1-1; TRBD1 might be the D (6 bases). V was clipped by 7 bases and J by 1 base, with 16 bases between them. CDR3 length: 15 residues. Germline V gene sequence: CDR1 LNHDA, CDR2 SQIVND (reference sequence). CDR3 coding DNA: TGTGCCAGTACGGGATGGGGGCAAACGAACACTGAAGCTTTCTTT. Translated, it gives CASTGWGQTNTEAFF.

This clonotype has a handful of counts. V usage is TRBV29-1 and J usage is TRBJ2-7; 7 bases are a match to TRBD1. The CDR3 runs to 14 residues. J gave up 2 bases and V 4 bases, and 8 bases lay outside the gene matches. Germline-derived CDR1 and CDR2 are SQVTM and ANQGSEA. The CDR3 DNA is TGCAGCGTTGTAGCCGGGGACAGTCCCTACGAGCAGTACTTC. Its protein product is CSVVAGDSPYEQYF.

With respect to this clonotype: This clone may be a read error of a much larger clone one base away. J is TRBJ2-5 and V is TRBV7-8; possible D gene TRBD1, 6 bases. This CDR3 is 15 amino acids long. Germline-derived CDR1 and CDR2 are SGHVS and FQNEAQ. The CDR3 protein is CASSLNDGGSEIQYF. The CDR3 region has the DNA TGTGCCAGCAGCTTAAATGATGGGGGCTCAGAGATCCAGTACTTC.

In this sample, this clonotype turned up many times. V is TRBV24-1 and J is TRBJ2-7; tentatively, D is TRBD2 (5 bases). Germline lookup yields CDR1 KGHDR and CDR2 SFDVKD. Trimming took off 2 bases at V and 4 bases at J, with 11 bases between the two ends. This CDR3 has 14 residues. The CDR3: CATSDSGGGYEQYF. For the CDR3, the DNA is TGTGCCACCAGTGATTCTGGCGGAGGATACGAGCAGTACTTC.

This clonotype showed up many times. The chain uses TRBV29-1 and TRBJ2-7; the D gene could be TRBD1 or TRBD2 (5 bases each). The CDR3 totals 11 residues. The germline gives CDR1 SQVTM, CDR2 ANQGSEA. V was clipped by 6 bases and J by 7 bases, with 13 bases between them. CDR3 in amino acids: CSVRGATEQYF. The CDR3 region has the DNA TGCAGCGTGAGGGGAGCGACAGAGCAGTACTTC.

This clonotype was detected only once. A much bigger clone sits one base away, suggesting this may be a read error. V gene TRBV19 combines with J gene TRBJ2-1, with a possible D match to TRBD2 (5 bases). CDR3 length: 15 amino acids. The V end was cut by 6 bases, the J end by 11 bases, with 23 bases between. The germline V gene encodes CDR1 LNHDA and CDR2 SQIVND (reference sequence). The chain's CDR3 is CASSPPYREHNKQFF. The CDR3 DNA follows: TGTGCCAGTAGCCCCCCTTACCGGGAACATAATAAGCAGTTCTTC.

At least ten counts were recorded for this clonotype. This chain joins TRBV7-2 and TRBJ1-1; weak D call: TRBD1 (5 bases). The CDR3 sequence is 14 residues long. Trimming took 1 base from V and 1 from J, leaving 7 bases between them. Germline V gene sequence: CDR1 SGHTA, CDR2 FQGNSA. The CDR3 here is CASSLVTGNTEAFF. For the CDR3, the DNA is TGTGCCAGCAGCTTAGTAACAGGGAACACTGAAGCTTTCTTT.

This clonotype was seen many times. The V and J genes are TRBV19 and TRBJ2-4; D is undetermined. CDR1 LNHDA and CDR2 SQIVND come from the germline V gene (reference sequence). V dropped 1 base and J dropped 0 bases, with 7 bases sitting between them. The CDR3 sequence is 15 residues long. CDR3 loop: CASSIGGLAKNIQYF. Written as DNA, the CDR3 is TGTGCCAGTAGTATAGGGGGTTTAGCCAAAAACATTCAGTACTTC.

The sample holds many counts of this clonotype. CDR3 sequence reads: CASRDYSGTQYF. The CDR3 DNA sequence: TGTGCCAGCAGAGATTACAGCGGTACCCAGTACTTC. The chain joins TRBV2 to TRBJ2-5; tentative D call: TRBD2 (5 bases). CDR3 length: 12 amino acids. Between the trimmed V and J ends, which lost 6 bases and 8 bases, there was a span of 13 bases. Germline CDR1 SNHLY, CDR2 FYNNEI.

For this clonotype: No conserved phenylalanine or tryptophan is present at the end of the CDR3, so a read error is the likely explanation. This rearrangement joins TRBV5-1 to TRBJ2-5, with D maybe TRBD2 (5 bases). The germline V gene encodes CDR1 SGHRS and CDR2 YFSETQ. The CDR3 has 13 amino acids. The CDR3 is CASSTGGQETQYL. The DNA for the CDR3 is TGCGCAAGCAGTACGGGCGGGCAAGAGACCCAGTACCTC.

This clonotype was seen many times. This sequence joins TRBV29-1 and TRBJ2-2; no reliable D call. The CDR3 runs to 13 residues. Germline loops: CDR1 SQVTM, CDR2 ANQGSEA. V shed 2 bases and J shed 1 base, with 5 bases lying between them. The CDR3 DNA is TGCAGCGTTGAAACTCAGAACACCGGGGAGCTGTTTTTT. It codes for CSVETQNTGELFF.

This clonotype has ten or more counts. This chain uses TRBV7-2 with TRBJ1-5; D gene uncertain. Per the germline V gene, CDR1 is SGHTA and CDR2 is FQGNSA. V was shortened by 1 base and J by 0 bases, with 4 bases between the two germline ends. This CDR3 region has 14 residues. The CDR3 nucleotides are TGTGCCAGCAGCTTAGACGATAGCAATCAGCCCCAGCATTTT. Translating it yields CASSLDDSNQPQHF.

This clonotype was recorded many times. This sequence joins TRBV7-3 and TRBJ1-1; a possible D gene is TRBD1 (5 bases). Trimming left V 5 bases short and J 6 bases short, with 13 bases between. This CDR3 spans 13 amino acids. The germline V gene encodes CDR1 SGHTA and CDR2 FQGTGA. The CDR3 bases are TGTGCCAGCAGCGACACTTTGGGGGCTGAAGCTTTCTTT. Its translation is CASSDTLGAEAFF.

This clonotype has ten or more counts. The rearrangement links TRBV7-3 to TRBJ2-7, with 7 nucleotides matching TRBD1. CDR3 length: 16 residues. Germline loops: CDR1 SGHTA, CDR2 FQGTGA. The J segment lost 1 base and the V segment lost 1 base, leaving 7 bases of the junction unmatched. CDR3 loop: CASSLRGPGQSYEQYF. The CDR3 nucleotides are TGTGCCAGCAGCTTAAGAGGCCCGGGACAGTCCTACGAGCAGTACTTC. The full variable domain, rest sourced from reference TRBV7-3 and TRBJ2-7, is GAGVSQTPSNKVTEKGKYVELRCDPISGHTALYWYRQSLGQGPEFLIYFQGTGAADDSGLPNDRFFAVRPEGSVSTLKIQRTERGDSAVYLCASSLRGPGQSYEQYFGPGTRLTVT.

This chain's CDR3 is CASSEGATGANQPQHF. CDR3 DNA: TGTGCCAGCAGTGAGGGGGCGACAGGGGCCAATCAGCCCCAGCATTTT. The V and J genes are TRBV6-1 and TRBJ1-5; 8 bases match TRBD1. The germline V gene encodes CDR1 MNHNS and CDR2 SASEGT. V lost 3 bases and J lost 3; bases outside the gene matches: 7. The CDR3 is made up of 16 amino acids.

At least ten counts were recorded for this clonotype. The chain is built from TRBV6-1 and TRBJ1-2; D unclear. The length of the CDR3 is 15 residues. Deletions cut 2 bases from V and 4 bases from J, with 14 bases between. Germline assignment: CDR1 MNHNS and CDR2 SASEGT. Here the CDR3 DNA reads TGTGCCAGCAGTGAAATTGGCGTTAGACTCTATGGCTACACCTTC. This translates into CASSEIGVRLYGYTF.

This clonotype was detected many times. The gene calls are TRBV7-3 and TRBJ2-2; TRBD1 matches at 7 bases. CDR3 length: 14 amino acids. Germline V gene sequence: CDR1 SGHTA, CDR2 FQGTGA. V gave up 5 bases and J gave up 6 bases; unmatched junction bases: 6. In nucleotides, the CDR3 is TGTGCCAGCAGCCGCAACAGGGGAGCCGGGGAGCTGTTTTTT. It codes for CASSRNRGAGELFF.

Turning to this clonotype: As the CDR3 is not closed by the conserved phenylalanine or tryptophan, this likely results from a read error. The chain joins TRBV7-6 to TRBJ2-5, with 8 positions matching TRBD2. Germline CDR1 and CDR2: SGHVS and FNYEAQ. The CDR3 consists of 17 residues. This CDR3 is CASSLVGSGASQETQYL. The CDR3 region has the DNA TGTGCCAGCAGCTTAGTTGGTAGCGGGGCGAGCCAAGAGACGCAGTACCTC.